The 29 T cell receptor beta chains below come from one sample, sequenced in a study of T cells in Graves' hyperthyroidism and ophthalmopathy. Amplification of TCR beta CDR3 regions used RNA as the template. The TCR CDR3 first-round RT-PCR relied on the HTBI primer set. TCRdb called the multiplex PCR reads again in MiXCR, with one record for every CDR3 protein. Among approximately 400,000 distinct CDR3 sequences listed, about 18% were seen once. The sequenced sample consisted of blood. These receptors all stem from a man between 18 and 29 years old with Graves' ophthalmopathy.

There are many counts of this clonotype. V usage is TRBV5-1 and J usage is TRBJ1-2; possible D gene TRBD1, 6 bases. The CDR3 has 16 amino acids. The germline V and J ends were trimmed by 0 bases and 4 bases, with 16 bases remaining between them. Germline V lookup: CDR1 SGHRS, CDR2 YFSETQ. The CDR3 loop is CASSLGGQGSIYGYTF. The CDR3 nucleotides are TGCGCCAGCAGCTTGGGCGGGCAGGGGAGCATCTATGGCTACACCTTC. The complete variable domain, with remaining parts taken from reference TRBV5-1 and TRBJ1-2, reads KAGVTQTPRYLIKTRGQQVTLSCSPISGHRSVSWYQQTPGQGLQFLFEYFSETQRNKGNFPGRFSGRQFSNSRSEMNVSTLELGDSALYLCASSLGGQGSIYGYTFGSGTRLTVV.

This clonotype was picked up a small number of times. The CDR3 loop is CASSPGWEAEAFF. In DNA form, the CDR3 reads TGTGCCAGCAGCCCGGGCTGGGAAGCTGAAGCTTTCTTT. The J gene is TRBJ1-1, the V gene TRBV7-6, with no clear D. CDR1 SGHVS and CDR2 FNYEAQ come from the germline V gene. This CDR3 comprises 13 residues. V shed 5 bases and J shed 6 bases, with 13 bases lying between them.

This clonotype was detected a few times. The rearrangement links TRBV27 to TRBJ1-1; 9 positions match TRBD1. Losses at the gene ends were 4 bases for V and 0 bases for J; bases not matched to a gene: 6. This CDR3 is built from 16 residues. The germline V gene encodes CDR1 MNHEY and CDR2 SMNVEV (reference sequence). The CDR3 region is CASSYTGGHLNTEAFF. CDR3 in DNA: TGTGCCAGCAGTTACACAGGGGGCCATTTGAACACTGAAGCTTTCTTT.

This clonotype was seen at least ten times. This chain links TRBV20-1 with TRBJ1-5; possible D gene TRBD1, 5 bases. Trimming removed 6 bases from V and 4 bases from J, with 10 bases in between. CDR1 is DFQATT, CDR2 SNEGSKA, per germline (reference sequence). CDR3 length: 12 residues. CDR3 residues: CSAHQGNQPQHF. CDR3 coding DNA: TGCAGTGCGCACCAGGGAAATCAGCCCCAGCATTTT.

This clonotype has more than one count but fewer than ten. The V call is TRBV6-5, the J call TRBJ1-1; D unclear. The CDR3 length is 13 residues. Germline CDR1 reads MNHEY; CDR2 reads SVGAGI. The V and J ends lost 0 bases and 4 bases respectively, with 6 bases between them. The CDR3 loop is CASSYSMSTEAFF. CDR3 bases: TGTGCCAGCAGTTACTCGATGAGCACTGAAGCTTTCTTT.

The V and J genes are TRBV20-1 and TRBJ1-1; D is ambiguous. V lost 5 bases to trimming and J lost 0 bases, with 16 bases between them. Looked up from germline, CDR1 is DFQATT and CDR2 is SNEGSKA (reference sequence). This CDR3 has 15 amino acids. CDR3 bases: TGCAGTGCTCCAGGTGGGATGGGGATGAACACTGAAGCTTTCTTT. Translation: CSAPGGMGMNTEAFF.

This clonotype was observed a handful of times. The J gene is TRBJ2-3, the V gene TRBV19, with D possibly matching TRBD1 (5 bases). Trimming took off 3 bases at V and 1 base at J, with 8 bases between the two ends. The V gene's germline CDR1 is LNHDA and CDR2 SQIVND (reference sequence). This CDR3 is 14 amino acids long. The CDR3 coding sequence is TGTGCCAGTAGTATTACAGGCGGCACAGATACGCAGTATTTT. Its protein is CASSITGGTDTQYF. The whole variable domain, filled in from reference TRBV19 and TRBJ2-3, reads DGGITQSPKYLFRKEGQNVTLSCEQNLNHDAMYWYRQDPGQGLRLIYYSQIVNDFQKGDIAEGYSVSREKKESFPLTVTSAQKNPTAFYLCASSITGGTDTQYFGPGTRLTVL.

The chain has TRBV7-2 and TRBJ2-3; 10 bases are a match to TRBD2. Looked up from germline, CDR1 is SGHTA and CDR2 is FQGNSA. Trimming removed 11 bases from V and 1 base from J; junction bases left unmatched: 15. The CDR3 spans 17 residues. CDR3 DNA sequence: TGTGCCGCCGAAGCTAGCGGGGGACCGCATGGCACAGATACGCAGTATTTT. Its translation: CAAEASGGPHGTDTQYF.

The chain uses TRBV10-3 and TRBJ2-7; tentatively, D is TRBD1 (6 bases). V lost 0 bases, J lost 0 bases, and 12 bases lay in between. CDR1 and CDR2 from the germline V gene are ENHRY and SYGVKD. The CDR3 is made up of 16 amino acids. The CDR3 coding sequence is TGTGCCATCAGTGAGTCTTTGTCAGGGGACTCCTACGAGCAGTACTTC. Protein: CAISESLSGDSYEQYF.

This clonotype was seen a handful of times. In DNA, the CDR3 is TGCAGTGCCAGGGGGCGGGTTGGAAAACTGTTTTTT. Translation: CSARGRVGKLFF. The V gene is TRBV20-1, the J gene TRBJ1-4; 8 bases agree with TRBD1. The CDR3 runs 12 residues. Trimming at V came to 6 bases and at J to 10 bases, leaving 7 bases not matched to a gene. CDR1 and CDR2 from the germline V gene are DFQATT and SNEGSKA (reference sequence).

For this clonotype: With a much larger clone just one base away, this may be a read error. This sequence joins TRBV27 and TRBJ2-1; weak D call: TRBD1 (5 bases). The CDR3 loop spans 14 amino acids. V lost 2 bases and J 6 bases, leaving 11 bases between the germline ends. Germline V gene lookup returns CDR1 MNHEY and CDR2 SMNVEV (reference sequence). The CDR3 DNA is TGTGCCAGCAGTTTAGCTGGGGCGACCAATGAGCAGTTCTTC. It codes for CASSLAGATNEQFF.

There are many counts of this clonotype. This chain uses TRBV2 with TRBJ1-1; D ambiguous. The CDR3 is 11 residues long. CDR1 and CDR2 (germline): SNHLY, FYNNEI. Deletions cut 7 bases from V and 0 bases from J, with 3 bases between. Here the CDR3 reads CASTVNTEAFF. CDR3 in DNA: TGTGCCAGCACGGTGAACACTGAAGCTTTCTTT.

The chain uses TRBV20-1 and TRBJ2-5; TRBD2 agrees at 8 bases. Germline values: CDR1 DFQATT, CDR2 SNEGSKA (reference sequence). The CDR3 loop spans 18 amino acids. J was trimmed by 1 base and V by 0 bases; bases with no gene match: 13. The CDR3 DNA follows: TGCAGTGCTAGAGATCCCCCGCTAGCCGGGAGGGCCCAAGAGACCCAGTACTTC. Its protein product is CSARDPPLAGRAQETQYF.

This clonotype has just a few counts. CDR3 sequence: CASSETGTSGATQYF. Written as DNA, the CDR3 is TGTGCCAGCAGCGAAACCGGGACTAGCGGGGCGACGCAGTATTTT. This chain uses TRBV7-3 with TRBJ2-3; 13 bases fit TRBD2. The length of the CDR3 is 15 residues. V dropped 5 bases and J dropped 9; count of bases not matched to a gene: 8. Germline-derived CDR1 and CDR2 are SGHTA and FQGTGA.

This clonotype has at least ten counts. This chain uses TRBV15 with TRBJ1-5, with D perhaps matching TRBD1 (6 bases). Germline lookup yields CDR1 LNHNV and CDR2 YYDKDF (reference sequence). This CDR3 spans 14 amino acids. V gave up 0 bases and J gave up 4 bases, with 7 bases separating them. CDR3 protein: CATSRDRGNQPQHF. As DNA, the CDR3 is TGTGCCACCAGCAGAGACAGGGGAAATCAGCCCCAGCATTTT.

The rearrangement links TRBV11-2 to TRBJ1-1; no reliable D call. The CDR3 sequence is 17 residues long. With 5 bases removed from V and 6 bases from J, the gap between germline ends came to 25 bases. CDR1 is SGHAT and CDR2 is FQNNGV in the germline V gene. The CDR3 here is CASSQGAARELDAEAFF. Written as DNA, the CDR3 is TGTGCCAGCAGCCAAGGAGCCGCCCGGGAGCTTGACGCTGAAGCTTTCTTT. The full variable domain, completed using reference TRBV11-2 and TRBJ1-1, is EAGVAQSPRYKIIEKRQSVAFWCNPISGHATLYWYQQILGQGPKLLIQFQNNGVVDDSQLPKDRFSAERLKGVDSTLKIQPAKLEDSAVYLCASSQGAARELDAEAFFGQGTRLTVV.

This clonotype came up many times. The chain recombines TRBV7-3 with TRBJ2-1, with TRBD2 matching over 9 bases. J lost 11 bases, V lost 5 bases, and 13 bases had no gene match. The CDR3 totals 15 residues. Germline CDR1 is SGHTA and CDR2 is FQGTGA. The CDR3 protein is CASSPQDAGGQKQFF. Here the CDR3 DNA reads TGTGCCAGCAGCCCCCAGGACGCGGGGGGGCAGAAGCAGTTCTTC. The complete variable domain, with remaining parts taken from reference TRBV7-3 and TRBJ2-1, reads GAGVSQTPSNKVTEKGKYVELRCDPISGHTALYWYRQSLGQGPEFLIYFQGTGAADDSGLPNDRFFAVRPEGSVSTLKIQRTERGDSAVYLCASSPQDAGGQKQFFGPGTRLTVL.

The CDR3 reads CASSYAQGDTGELFF. The DNA of the CDR3 is TGTGCCAGCAGTTACGCACAGGGGGACACCGGGGAGCTGTTTTTT. The chain couples TRBV6-6 to TRBJ2-2; TRBD1 matches at 8 bases. V lost 2 bases to trimming and J lost 3 bases; unmatched junction nucleotides: 2. The CDR3 is 15 residues long. Germline CDR1 and CDR2: MNHNY and SVGAGI (reference sequence).

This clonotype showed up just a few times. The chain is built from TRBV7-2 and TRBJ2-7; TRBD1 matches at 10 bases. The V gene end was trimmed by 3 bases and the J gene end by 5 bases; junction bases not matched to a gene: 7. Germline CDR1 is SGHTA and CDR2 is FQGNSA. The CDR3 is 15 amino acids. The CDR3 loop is CASSFTRDRGNEQYF. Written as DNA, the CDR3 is TGTGCCAGCAGCTTCACCCGGGACAGGGGCAACGAGCAGTACTTC. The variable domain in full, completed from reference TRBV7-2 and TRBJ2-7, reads GAGVSQSPSNKVTEKGKDVELRCDPISGHTALYWYRQSLGQGLEFLIYFQGNSAPDKSGLPSDRFSAERTGGSVSTLTIQRTQQEDSAVYLCASSFTRDRGNEQYFGPGTRLTVT.

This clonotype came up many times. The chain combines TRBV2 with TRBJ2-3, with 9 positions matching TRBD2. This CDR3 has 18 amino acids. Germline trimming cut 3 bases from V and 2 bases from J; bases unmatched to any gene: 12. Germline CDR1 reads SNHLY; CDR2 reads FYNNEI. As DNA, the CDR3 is TGTGCCAGCAGTGAGCCCTTCGGGGGCGGGGGGGTCACAGATACGCAGTATTTT. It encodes CASSEPFGGGGVTDTQYF.

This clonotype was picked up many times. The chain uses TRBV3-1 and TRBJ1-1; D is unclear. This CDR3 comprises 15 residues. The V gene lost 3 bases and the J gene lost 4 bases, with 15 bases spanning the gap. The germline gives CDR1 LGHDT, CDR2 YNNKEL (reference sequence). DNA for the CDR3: TGTGCCAGCAGCCAGGTGCGGCTGATTCGCACTGAAGCTTTCTTT. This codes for CASSQVRLIRTEAFF.

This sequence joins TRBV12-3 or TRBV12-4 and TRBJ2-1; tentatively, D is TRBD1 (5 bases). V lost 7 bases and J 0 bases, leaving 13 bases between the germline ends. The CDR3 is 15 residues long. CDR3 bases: TGTGCCAGCACCCAAGGGGCTAGCTCCTACAATGAGCAGTTCTTC. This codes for CASTQGASSYNEQFF.

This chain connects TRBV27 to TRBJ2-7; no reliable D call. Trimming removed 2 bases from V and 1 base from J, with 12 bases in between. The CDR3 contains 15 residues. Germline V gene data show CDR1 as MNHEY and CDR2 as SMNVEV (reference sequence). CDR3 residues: CASSLMGGFSYEQYF. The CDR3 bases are TGTGCCAGCAGTTTAATGGGTGGCTTTTCCTACGAGCAGTACTTC.

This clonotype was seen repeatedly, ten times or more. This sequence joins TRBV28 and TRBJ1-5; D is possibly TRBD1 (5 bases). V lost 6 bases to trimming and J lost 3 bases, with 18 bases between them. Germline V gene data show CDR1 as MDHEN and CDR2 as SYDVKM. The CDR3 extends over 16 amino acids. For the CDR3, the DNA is TGTGCCAGCAGCTCCGGGACCTCCTTCCCCAATCAGCCCCAGCATTTT. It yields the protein CASSSGTSFPNQPQHF.

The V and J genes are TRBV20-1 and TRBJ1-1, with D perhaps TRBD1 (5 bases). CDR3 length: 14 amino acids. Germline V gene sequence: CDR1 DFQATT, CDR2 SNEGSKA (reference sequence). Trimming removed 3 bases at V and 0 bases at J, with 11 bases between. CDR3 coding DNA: TGCAGTGCTAGGAAAGGGGCATTGAACACTGAAGCTTTCTTT. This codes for CSARKGALNTEAFF.

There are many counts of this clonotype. Here the CDR3 reads CASSGGQGVDEAFF. The CDR3 DNA follows: TGTGCCAGCAGCGGGGGACAGGGTGTGGATGAAGCTTTCTTT. This chain connects TRBV9 to TRBJ1-1; TRBD1 agrees at 9 bases. Looked up from germline, CDR1 is SGDLS and CDR2 is YYNGEE. The length of the CDR3 is 14 residues. V was pared by 3 bases and J by 7 bases, with 7 bases of the junction left unmatched. Supplemented by reference TRBV9 and TRBJ1-1, the full variable domain reads DSGVTQTPKHLITATGQRVTLRCSPRSGDLSVYWYQQSLDQGLQFLIQYYNGEERAKGNILERFSAQQFPDLHSELNLSSLELGDSALYFCASSGGQGVDEAFFGQGTRLTVV.

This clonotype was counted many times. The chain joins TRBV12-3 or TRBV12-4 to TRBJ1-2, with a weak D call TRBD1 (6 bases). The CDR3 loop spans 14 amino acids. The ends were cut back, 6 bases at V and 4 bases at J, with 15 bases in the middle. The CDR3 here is CASRPRTATYGYTF. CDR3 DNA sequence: TGTGCCAGCAGACCCAGGACAGCCACCTATGGCTACACCTTC.

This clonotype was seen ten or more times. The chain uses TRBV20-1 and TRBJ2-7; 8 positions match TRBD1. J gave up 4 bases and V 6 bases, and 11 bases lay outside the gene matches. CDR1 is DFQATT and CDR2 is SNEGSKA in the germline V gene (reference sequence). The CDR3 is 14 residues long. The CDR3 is CSASEPGQGYEQYF. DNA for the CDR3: TGCAGTGCCTCCGAACCCGGACAGGGTTACGAGCAGTACTTC.

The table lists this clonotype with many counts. CDR3 sequence reads: CASSLRGVWGYTF. CDR3 nucleotides: TGTGCCAGCAGCTTAAGGGGAGTCTGGGGCTACACCTTC. The V and J genes are TRBV7-2 and TRBJ1-2; a weak D match, TRBD1 (5 bases). V shed 2 bases and J shed 8 bases, with 12 bases lying between them. This CDR3 is built from 13 residues. From germline, CDR1 is SGHTA and CDR2 FQGNSA.